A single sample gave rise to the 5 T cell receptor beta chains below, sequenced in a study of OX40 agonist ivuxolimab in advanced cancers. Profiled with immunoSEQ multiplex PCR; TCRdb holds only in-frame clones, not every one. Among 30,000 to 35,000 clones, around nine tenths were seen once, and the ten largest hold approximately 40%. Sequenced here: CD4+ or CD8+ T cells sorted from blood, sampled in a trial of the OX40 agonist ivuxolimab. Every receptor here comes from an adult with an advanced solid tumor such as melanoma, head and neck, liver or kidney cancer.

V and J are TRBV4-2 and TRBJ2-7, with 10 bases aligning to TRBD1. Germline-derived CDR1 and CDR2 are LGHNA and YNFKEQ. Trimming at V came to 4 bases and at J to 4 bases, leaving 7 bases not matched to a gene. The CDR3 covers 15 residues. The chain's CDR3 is CASSPYDRGQYEQYF. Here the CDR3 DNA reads TGTGCCAGCAGCCCCTATGACAGGGGGCAGTACGAGCAGTACTTC.

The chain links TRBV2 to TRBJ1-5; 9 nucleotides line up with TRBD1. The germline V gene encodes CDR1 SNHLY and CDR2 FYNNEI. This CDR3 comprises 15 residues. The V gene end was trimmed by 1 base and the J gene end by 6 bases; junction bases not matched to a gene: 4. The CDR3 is CASSEVGTGLQPQHF. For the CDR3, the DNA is TGTGCCAGCAGTGAAGTAGGGACAGGGCTTCAGCCCCAGCATTTT.

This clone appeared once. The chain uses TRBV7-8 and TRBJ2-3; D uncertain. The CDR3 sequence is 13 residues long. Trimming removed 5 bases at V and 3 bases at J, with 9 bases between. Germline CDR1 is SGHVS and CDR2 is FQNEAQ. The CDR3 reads CASSNTGTDTQYF. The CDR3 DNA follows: TGTGCCAGCAGCAACACCGGGACAGATACGCAGTATTTT. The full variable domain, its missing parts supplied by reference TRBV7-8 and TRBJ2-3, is GAGVSQSPRYKVAKRGQDVALRCDPISGHVSLFWYQQALGQGPEFLTYFQNEAQLDKSGLPSDRFFAERPEGSVSTLKIQRTQQEDSAVYLCASSNTGTDTQYFGPGTRLTVL.

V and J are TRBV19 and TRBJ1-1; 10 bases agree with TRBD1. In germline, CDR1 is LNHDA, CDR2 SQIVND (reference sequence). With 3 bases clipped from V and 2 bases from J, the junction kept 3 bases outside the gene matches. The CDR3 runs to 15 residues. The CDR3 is CASSMGDRGNTEAFF. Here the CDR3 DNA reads TGTGCCAGTAGTATGGGGGACAGGGGTAACACTGAAGCTTTCTTT.

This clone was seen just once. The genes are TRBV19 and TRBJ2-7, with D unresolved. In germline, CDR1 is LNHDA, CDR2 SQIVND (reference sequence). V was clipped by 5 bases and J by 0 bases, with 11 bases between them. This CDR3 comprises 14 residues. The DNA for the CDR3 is TGTGCCAGTAGTGCGGTCCAGAACTCCTACGAGCAGTACTTC. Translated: CASSAVQNSYEQYF. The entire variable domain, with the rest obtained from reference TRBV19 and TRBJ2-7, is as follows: DGGITQSPKYLFRKEGQNVTLSCEQNLNHDAMYWYRQDPGQGLRLIYYSQIVNDFQKGDIAEGYSVSREKKESFPLTVTSAQKNPTAFYLCASSAVQNSYEQYFGPGTRLTVT.